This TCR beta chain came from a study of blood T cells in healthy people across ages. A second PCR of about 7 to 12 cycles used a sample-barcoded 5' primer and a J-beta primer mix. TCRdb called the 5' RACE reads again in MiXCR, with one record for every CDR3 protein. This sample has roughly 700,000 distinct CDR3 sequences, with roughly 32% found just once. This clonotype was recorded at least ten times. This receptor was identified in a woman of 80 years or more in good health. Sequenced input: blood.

DNA of the CDR3: TGCAGTGCTAGAGATCAAAGCCCCAGGGGAATATCCTCCTACGAGCAGTACTTC. Protein: CSARDQSPRGISSYEQYF. The chain joins TRBV20-1 to TRBJ2-7; a weak D match, TRBD1 (6 bases). Germline assignment: CDR1 DFQATT and CDR2 SNEGSKA (reference sequence). This CDR3 comprises 18 residues. V lost 0 bases, J lost 0 bases, and 21 bases lay in between.